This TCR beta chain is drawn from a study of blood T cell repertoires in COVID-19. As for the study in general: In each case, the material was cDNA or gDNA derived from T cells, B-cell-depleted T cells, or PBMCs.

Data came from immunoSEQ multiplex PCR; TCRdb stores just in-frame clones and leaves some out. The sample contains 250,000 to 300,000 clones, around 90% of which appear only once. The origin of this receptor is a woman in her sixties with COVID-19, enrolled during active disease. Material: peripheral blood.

The CDR3: CASSYSLDISEQYF. Here the CDR3 DNA reads TGTGCCAGCAGTTACTCGCTGGACATAAGCGAGCAGTACTTC. The chain carries TRBV6-2 or TRBV6-3 and TRBJ2-7, with a weak D call TRBD1 (5 bases). V lost 0 bases and J 6 bases, leaving 12 bases between the germline ends. This CDR3 is built from 14 residues. The germline gives CDR1 MNHEY, CDR2 SVGEGT.